This TCR beta chain was captured in a study of CD8 T cells in ankylosing spondylitis. Overall study findings and caveats: Seemingly distinctive of ankylosing spondylitis blood was a TCR beta motif formed by eight highly homologous variants.

This clonotype was observed many times. Its antigen is unknown. The CDR3 spans 13 residues. Germline V lookup: CDR1 MDHEN, CDR2 SYDVKM. Trimming removed 7 bases from V and 1 base from J, with 10 bases in between. Libraries of TCR beta came from quantitative 5'-RACE with molecular barcodes. TCRdb processed the 5' RACE reads anew with MiXCR; each CDR3 protein has one entry. The sample lists about 170,000 distinct CDR3 sequences, around 18% seen once, with approximately 7.6% in the top ten. The chain combines TRBV28 with TRBJ2-5; D is possibly TRBD2 (6 bases). The sequencing input was blood, either unsorted or a sorted T cell fraction (not recorded which). The TCR originated in a male donor with ankylosing spondylitis or in good health (not recorded which). In DNA, the CDR3 is TGTGCCAGCATGGTTAGCGGCCAAGAGACCCAGTACTTC. Encoded protein: CASMVSGQETQYF.